This TCR beta chain was found in a study of blood T cell repertoires in COVID-19. Whole-study context: Sample material is recorded as cDNA or gDNA derived from T cells, B-cell-depleted T cells, or PBMCs.

Participants, about 18 to 90 years old, spanned 25 or so US areas. Cohorts were determined from participant-reported clinical history. How the authors handled the data: Quantification of nucleated cells was approximated via reference gene primer amplification. The assay was immunoSEQ multiplex PCR, and TCRdb's table has in-frame clones only and misses some. From that table come the V and J calls and clone size; the DNA was used to work out D and trimming. The profile shows roughly 380,000 clones, 87% of them singletons. Trimming cost V 4 bases and J 7 bases, with 11 bases left between them. The length of the CDR3 is 12 residues. Germline loops: CDR1 SGHNT, CDR2 YYREEE (reference sequence).

The rearrangement uses TRBV5-4 and TRBJ1-2; D is undetermined. This TCR came from a man in his thirties or forties who had recovered from COVID-19. The sequenced sample consisted of PBMCs or T cells enriched from blood (not recorded which). This CDR3 reads CASSLPSIGYTF. Written as DNA, the CDR3 is TGTGCCAGCAGCCTCCCTTCTATTGGCTACACCTTC.